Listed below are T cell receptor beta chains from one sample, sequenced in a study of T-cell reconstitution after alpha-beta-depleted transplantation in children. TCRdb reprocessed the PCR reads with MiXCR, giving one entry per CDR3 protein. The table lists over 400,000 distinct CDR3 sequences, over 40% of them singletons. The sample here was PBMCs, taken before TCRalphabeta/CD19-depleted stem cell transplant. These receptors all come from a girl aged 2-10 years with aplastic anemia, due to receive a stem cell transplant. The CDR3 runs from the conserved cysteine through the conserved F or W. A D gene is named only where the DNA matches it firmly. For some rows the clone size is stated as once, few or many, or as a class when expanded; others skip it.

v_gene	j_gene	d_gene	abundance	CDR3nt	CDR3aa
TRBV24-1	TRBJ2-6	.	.	TGTGCCACCAGTGTTTCTGGGGCCAACGTCCTGACTTTC	CATSVSGANVLTF
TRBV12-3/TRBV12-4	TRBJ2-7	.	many	TGTGCCAGCAGTCATACGGGGACCTCCTACGAGCAGTACTTC	CASSHTGTSYEQYF
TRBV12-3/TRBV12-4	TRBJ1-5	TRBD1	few	TGTGCCAGCAGTTCTGGACAGGGCAATCAGCCCCAGCATTTT	CASSSGQGNQPQHF
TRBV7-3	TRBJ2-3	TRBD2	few	TGTGCCAGCAGCCCCGGGACTACCGGGACAGATACGCAGTATTTT	CASSPGTTGTDTQYF
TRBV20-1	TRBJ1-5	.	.	TGCAGTGCTACGATTCAAGGTGGGGGGGATCATCAGCCCCAGCATTTT	CSATIQGGGDHQPQHF
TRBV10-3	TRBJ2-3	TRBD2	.	TGTGCCGCCGGGACTAGCGGTACAGATACGCAGTATTTT	CAAGTSGTDTQYF
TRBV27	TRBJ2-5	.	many	TGTGCCAGCAGGGATAGCGGCTCTCCCAAAGAGACCCAGTACTTC	CASRDSGSPKETQYF
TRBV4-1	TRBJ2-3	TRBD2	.	TGCGCCAGCAGCCCCCGAAGCGGCGGGGGAGATACGCAGTATTTT	CASSPRSGGGDTQYF
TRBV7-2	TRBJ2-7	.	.	TGTGCCAGCAGCTTCGGGGGCGGGAGTCCCTACGAGCAGTACTTC	CASSFGGGSPYEQYF
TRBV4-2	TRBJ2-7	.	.	TGTGCCAGCAGCCAAGGGGTGGGGGGCGCATACGAGCAGTACTTC	CASSQGVGGAYEQYF
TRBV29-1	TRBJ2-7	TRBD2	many	TGCAGCGTCATGGGGCTAGCGGGCCGCTCCTACGAGCAGTACTTC	CSVMGLAGRSYEQYF
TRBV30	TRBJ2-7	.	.	TGTGCCTGGAGTTGGCAGTCCCTAGGGGAGCAGTACTTC	CAWSWQSLGEQYF
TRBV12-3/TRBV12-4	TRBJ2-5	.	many	TGTGCCAGCAGTCCAGCAGGGGGGTACCACCAAGAGACCCAGTACTTC	CASSPAGGYHQETQYF
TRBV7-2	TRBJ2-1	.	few	TGTGCCAGCAGCTTAGTCAGGGGACGGTACAATGAGCAGTTCTTC	CASSLVRGRYNEQFF
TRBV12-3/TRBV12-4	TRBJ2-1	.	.	TGTGCCAGCAGTTTAATGAGTGACAATGAGCAGTTCTTC	CASSLMSDNEQFF
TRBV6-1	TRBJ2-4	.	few	TGTGCCAGCAAACAGGCCCAATCCAAAAACATTCAGTACTTC	CASKQAQSKNIQYF
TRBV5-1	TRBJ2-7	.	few	TGCGCCAGCAGCTTGGGGTGGGGGCAGGGCGGACTCTACGAGCAGTACTTC	CASSLGWGQGGLYEQYF
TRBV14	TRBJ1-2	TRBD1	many	TGTGCCAGCAGCCCGAGGGACAGGACTAACTATGGCTACACCTTC	CASSPRDRTNYGYTF
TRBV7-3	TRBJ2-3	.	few	TGTGCCAGCAGCTTAAAACCTAGCGTTCGTCCGACAGATACGCAGTATTTT	CASSLKPSVRPTDTQYF
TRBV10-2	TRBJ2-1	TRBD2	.	TGCGCCAGCAGTGAGGGACTAGCGAATGAGCAGTTCTTC	CASSEGLANEQFF
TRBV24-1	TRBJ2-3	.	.	TGTGCCACCAGTGGAGGCAGGGACCTAGTTAGCACAGATACGCAGTATTTT	CATSGGRDLVSTDTQYF
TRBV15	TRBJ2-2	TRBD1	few	TGTGCCACCAGCGTCAGGGGGCGGGCCGGGGAGCTGTTTTTT	CATSVRGRAGELFF
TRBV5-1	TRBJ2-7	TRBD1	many	TGCGCCAGCAGCTTGAGACCGGGACAGGATATGAAGCAGTACTTC	CASSLRPGQDMKQYF
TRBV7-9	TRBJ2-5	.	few	TGTGCCAGCAGTCGGAGGGGGCGGGGAGAGACCCAGTACTTC	CASSRRGRGETQYF
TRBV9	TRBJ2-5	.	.	TGTGCCAGCAGCGTACCCCGGGACGGGGGCCTCGGTGCCCAGTACTTC	CASSVPRDGGLGAQYF
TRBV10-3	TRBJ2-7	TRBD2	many	TGTGCCATCAGAGGGACTAGCGGGAGGGACGAGCAGTACTTC	CAIRGTSGRDEQYF
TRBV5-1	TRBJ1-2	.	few	TGCGCCAGCAGCTTGCCGGAAGGCGGCCTCTATGGCTACACCTTC	CASSLPEGGLYGYTF
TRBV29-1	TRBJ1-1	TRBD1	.	TGCAGCGTTAAGGACAGGGTAAGGAACACTGAAGCTTTCTTT	CSVKDRVRNTEAFF
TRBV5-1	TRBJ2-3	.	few	TGCGCCAGCAGCTTAGGAGGGCCGGGGGATACGCAGTATTTT	CASSLGGPGDTQYF
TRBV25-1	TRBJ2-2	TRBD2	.	TGTGCCAGCAGTGAGAGACTAGCGGTAAACACCGGGGAGCTGTTTTTT	CASSERLAVNTGELFF
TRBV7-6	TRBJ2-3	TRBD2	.	TGTGCCAGCAGCTTAGTTACTAGCGGGGCAGATACGCAGTATTTT	CASSLVTSGADTQYF
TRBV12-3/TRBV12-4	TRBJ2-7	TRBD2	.	TGTGCCAGCAGTCCACACAAAACAGGGAAGACTAGCGGATCCTACGAGCAGTACTTC	CASSPHKTGKTSGSYEQYF
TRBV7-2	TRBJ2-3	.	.	TGTGCCAGCAGCTTAATCCCCCCTCGTGCGGGAGATACGCAGTATTTT	CASSLIPPRAGDTQYF
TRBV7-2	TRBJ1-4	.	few	TGTGCCAGCAGCTTAGTATCCGTGGGATATGAAAAACTGTTTTTT	CASSLVSVGYEKLFF
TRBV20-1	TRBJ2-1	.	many	TGCAGTGCTAGAGATCCCTCGAGGCGGACCGGGCGGTCCGCGTTCTTC	CSARDPSRRTGRSAFF
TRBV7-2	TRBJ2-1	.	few	TGTGCCAGCAGCTTCCCTGATGAGCAGTTCTTC	CASSFPDEQFF
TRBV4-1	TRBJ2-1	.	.	TGCGCCAGCAGCCAAGTTCGCGGGGACTATGAGCAGTTCTTC	CASSQVRGDYEQFF
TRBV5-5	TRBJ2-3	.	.	TGTGCCAGCAGCTTGGCGGGAGAGGTCGCGCGCGATACGCAGTATTTT	CASSLAGEVARDTQYF
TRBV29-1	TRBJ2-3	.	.	TGCAGCGTTGTGCTAGGAGGTATGGATACGCAGTATTTT	CSVVLGGMDTQYF
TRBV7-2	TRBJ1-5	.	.	TGTGCCAGCAGATTATATAGCAATCAGCCCCAGCATTTT	CASRLYSNQPQHF
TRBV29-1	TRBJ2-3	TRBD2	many	TGCAGCGTTGTGGGCGGGAGGGGCACAGATACGCAGTATTTT	CSVVGGRGTDTQYF
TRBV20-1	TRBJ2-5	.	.	TGCAGTGCTAGATCGATCGGCGAGACCCAGTACTTC	CSARSIGETQYF
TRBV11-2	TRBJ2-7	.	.	TGTGCCAGCAGCTTAGGCTTGCAAGCCGACGAGCAGTACTTC	CASSLGLQADEQYF